This T cell receptor (beta chain) was retrieved from a study of T cell repertoires in cytomegalovirus infection. At the level of the study: Both CMV infection and a matching HLA type were indicated by public TCR beta signatures. Study-wide results and limits: It was HLA-C-restricted CMV-specific TCR beta clonotypes that dominated the response ex vivo. Summed frequency of public TCR beta families distinguished CMV carriers with the relevant HLA.

TCRdb reanalysed the reads using MiXCR and keeps one entry per CDR3 protein. Of about 180,000 distinct CDR3 sequences in the sample, over 13% are singletons; the top ten hold 25% to 30%. The germline V gene has CDR1 SGHTA and CDR2 FQGNSA. After removal of 4 bases from V and 11 bases from J, the junction contained 11 bases not matched to a gene. The CDR3 consists of 14 residues. This clonotype has more than one count but fewer than ten. The antigen is not known. V gene TRBV7-2 combines with J gene TRBJ1-5; TRBD1 aligns across 7 bases. Sequenced input: PBMCs. This receptor was taken from a human donor in good health (CMV status not recorded). Some clones in this sample may be carry-over from other donors' samples. The CDR3 sequence: CASSSRDRSGAQHF. The CDR3 DNA follows: TGTGCCAGCAGCTCCAGGGACAGATCCGGGGCCCAGCATTTT.